A selection of T cell receptor beta chains follows, all from one sample in a study of cytomegalovirus exposure and HLA in healthy donors. Repertoires were generated with immunoSEQ multiplex PCR, while TCRdb's copy carries only in-frame clones and drops some. The table includes hundreds of thousands of clones, about nine tenths detected once. The sequenced material came from PBMCs. These receptor sequences come from a woman aged 18-29 years in good health and CMV-seronegative. Each CDR3 is given with its conserved first and last residue. D genes are given only for firm matches. The size field is filled for only some rows; it gives once, few, many or a size class.

size	D	length	J	V	CDR3	DNA
once	TRBD1	15	TRBJ1-2	TRBV10-3	CAMAARQGERGGYTF	TGTGCCATGGCAGCGCGACAGGGGGAAAGAGGTGGCTACACCTTC
NA	NA	14	TRBJ1-3	TRBV7-7	CASSFSGFEDTIYF	TGTGCCAGCAGCTTTTCAGGGTTCGAAGACACCATATATTTT
once	NA	15	TRBJ2-3	TRBV28	CASSPMGRSTDTQYF	TGTGCCAGCAGCCCCATGGGGAGGAGCACAGATACGCAGTATTTT
NA	TRBD2	19	TRBJ2-1	TRBV15	CATSREGTSGGAAYNEQFF	TGTGCCACCAGCAGAGAGGGGACTAGCGGGGGGGCCGCATACAATGAGCAGTTCTTC
NA	NA	13	TRBJ2-7	TRBV18	CASSPSPPHEQYF	TGTGCCAGCTCACCTTCTCCTCCTCACGAGCAGTACTTC
NA	TRBD1	14	TRBJ2-7	TRBV5-5	CASSQRQGAYEQYF	TGTGCCAGCAGCCAACGACAGGGAGCCTACGAGCAGTACTTC
NA	TRBD2	15	TRBJ2-1	TRBV6-5	CASSAPGGPYNEQFF	TGTGCCAGCAGTGCTCCGGGGGGTCCCTACAATGAGCAGTTCTTC
NA	NA	15	TRBJ2-7	TRBV6-4	CASSDLMTSTYEQYF	TGTGCCAGCAGTGACCTTATGACTAGTACCTACGAGCAGTACTTC
NA	NA	13	TRBJ2-1	TRBV7-2	CASSLRGGHEQFF	TGTGCCAGCAGCTTAAGAGGGGGTCATGAGCAGTTCTTC
NA	TRBD2	15	TRBJ2-7	TRBV7-9	CASSFLAGGSYEQYF	TGTGCCAGCAGCTTCCTAGCGGGGGGATCCTACGAGCAGTACTTC
few	NA	15	TRBJ1-1	TRBV28	CASRARQASNTEAFF	TGTGCCAGCAGAGCACGACAGGCATCGAACACTGAAGCTTTCTTT
NA	TRBD2	16	TRBJ2-1	TRBV4-1	CASSPSLAVPYNEQFF	TGCGCCAGCAGTCCTTCGCTAGCGGTGCCGTACAATGAGCAGTTCTTC
NA	NA	15	TRBJ2-5	TRBV6-5	CASSYSIAGMETQYF	TGTGCCAGCAGTTACAGTATCGCGGGAATGGAGACCCAGTACTTC
NA	NA	13	TRBJ1-1	TRBV6-1	CASSKEKNTEAFF	TGTGCCAGCAGTAAGGAGAAGAACACTGAAGCTTTCTTT
NA	NA	13	TRBJ2-7	TRBV5-4	CASSPGTSDEQYF	TGTGCCAGCAGCCCCGGCACTAGTGACGAGCAGTACTTC
NA	NA	13	TRBJ1-1	TRBV27	CASSYSGNTEAFF	TGTGCCAGCAGTTACTCAGGGAACACTGAAGCTTTCTTT
NA	NA	12	TRBJ1-1	TRBV7-9	CASSIPSGEAFF	TGTGCCAGCAGCATACCCAGCGGTGAAGCTTTCTTT
NA	NA	14	TRBJ1-5	TRBV30	CAWSAGISNQPQHF	TGTGCCTGGTCGGCCGGGATTAGCAATCAGCCCCAGCATTTT
few	TRBD1	16	TRBJ1-1	TRBV6-6	CASSYRAGGEDTEAFF	TGTGCCAGCAGTTACCGGGCAGGGGGCGAGGACACTGAAGCTTTCTTT